What follows are 16 T cell receptor beta chains derived from one specimen sequenced in a study of OX40 agonist ivuxolimab in advanced cancers. Measured with immunoSEQ multiplex PCR; TCRdb has only the in-frame clones, and not every one. The sample contains 55,000 to 80,000 clones, approximately 79% of which appear only once. The sequences come from CD4+ or CD8+ T cells sorted from blood, collected in a trial of the OX40 agonist ivuxolimab. Source of these receptors: an adult with an advanced solid tumor such as melanoma, head and neck, liver or kidney cancer.

This chain uses TRBV7-2 with TRBJ1-1; TRBD1 matches at 7 bases. The CDR3 extends over 17 amino acids. After removal of 2 bases from V and 4 bases from J, the junction contained 13 bases not matched to a gene. Germline values: CDR1 SGHTA, CDR2 FQGNSA. CDR3 coding DNA: TGTGCCAGCAGCTTATACAGGGGCGCCAGTTGGGTCACTGAAGCTTTCTTT. Its translation is CASSLYRGASWVTEAFF.

The chain employs TRBV29-1 and TRBJ1-1, with no clear D. V was clipped by 0 bases and J by 10 bases, with 18 bases between them. The CDR3 runs to 14 residues. CDR1 and CDR2 (germline): SQVTM, ANQGSEA. The CDR3 sequence: CSVEDGLFPGAAFF. DNA of the CDR3: TGCAGCGTTGAAGATGGATTGTTCCCGGGAGCAGCTTTCTTT.

The chain employs TRBV28 and TRBJ2-5; D is unclear. With 6 bases removed from V and 1 base from J, the gap between germline ends came to 6 bases. The CDR3 covers 12 residues. Germline values: CDR1 MDHEN, CDR2 SYDVKM. The CDR3 region has the DNA TGTGCCAGCAGGACCGTCCAAGAGACCCAGTACTTC. Its protein is CASRTVQETQYF.

This chain links TRBV6-1 with TRBJ1-1, with D tentatively TRBD1 (6 bases). V was shortened by 4 bases and J by 5 bases, with 11 bases between the two germline ends. The V gene's germline CDR1 is MNHNS and CDR2 SASEGT. This CDR3 region has 13 residues. The CDR3 DNA sequence: TGTGCCAGCAGTGCAGACAGGCCGACTGAAGCTTTCTTT. Amino acid sequence: CASSADRPTEAFF.

The genes are TRBV7-6 and TRBJ1-3; no clear D gene. The V end was cut by 1 base, the J end by 4 bases, with 2 bases between. Per germline, CDR1 SGHVS and CDR2 FNYEAQ. The CDR3 is made up of 12 amino acids. The CDR3 sequence is CASSLEGNTIYF. The CDR3 DNA sequence: TGTGCCAGCAGCTTAGAAGGAAACACCATATATTTT.

This clone was found once. V is TRBV7-8 and J is TRBJ2-7; D gene ambiguous. Germline CDR1 and CDR2: SGHVS and FQNEAQ. Trimming removed 3 bases at V and 3 bases at J, with 3 bases between. The CDR3 has 11 amino acids. In DNA, the CDR3 is TGTGCCAGCAGCTTTAACTACGAGCAGTACTTC. This codes for CASSFNYEQYF.

The J gene is TRBJ2-5, the V gene TRBV6-4; D unclear. V lost 9 bases and J lost 5, with 22 bases in between. The CDR3 consists of 15 residues. The germline V gene has CDR1 MRHNA and CDR2 SNTAGT. The chain's CDR3 is CARGPGPPVGETQYF. CDR3 nucleotides: TGTGCCAGGGGCCCCGGGCCCCCGGTGGGTGAGACCCAGTACTTC.

The J gene is TRBJ1-4, the V gene TRBV7-2; no firm D call. CDR1 and CDR2 from the germline V gene are SGHTA and FQGNSA. Trimming left V 1 base short and J 5 bases short, with 11 bases between. The CDR3 contains 15 residues. CDR3 loop: CASSLVMGKNEKLFF. CDR3 coding DNA: TGTGCCAGCAGCTTAGTAATGGGGAAGAATGAAAAACTGTTTTTT.

By frequency in the sample, this clone is medium-sized (0.01 to 0.1%). Other DNA variants within this sample encode the same CDR3. The chain recombines TRBV9 with TRBJ1-1, with a possible D match to TRBD1 (5 bases). V shed 0 bases and J shed 7 bases, with 13 bases lying between them. Germline-derived CDR1 and CDR2 are SGDLS and YYNGEE. The CDR3 loop spans 14 amino acids. CDR3 DNA: TGTGCCAGCAGCGTAGACCCGACAGTCCATGAAGCTTTCTTT. It specifies CASSVDPTVHEAFF. The full variable domain, its missing parts supplied by reference TRBV9 and TRBJ1-1, is DSGVTQTPKHLITATGQRVTLRCSPRSGDLSVYWYQQSLDQGLQFLIQYYNGEERAKGNILERFSAQQFPDLHSELNLSSLELGDSALYFCASSVDPTVHEAFFGQGTRLTVV.

V usage is TRBV5-1 and J usage is TRBJ1-2, with D uncertain. Trimming shortened V by 5 bases and J by 2 bases, and 19 bases separated the two germline ends. CDR3 size: 16 residues. CDR1 and CDR2 (germline): SGHRS, YFSETQ. The CDR3 sequence is CASSPDPAQLNYGYTF. In DNA form, the CDR3 reads TGCGCCAGCAGTCCCGACCCCGCTCAGTTGAACTATGGCTACACCTTC.

This clone was seen just once. This chain links TRBV30 with TRBJ2-7; D not resolved. CDR3 size: 12 residues. V was pared by 5 bases and J by 3 bases, with 11 bases between. Germline V gene lookup returns CDR1 GTSNPN and CDR2 SVGIG (reference sequence). Written as DNA, the CDR3 is TGTGCCTGGGACCCGGACGGCTACGAGCAGTACTTC. Its protein is CAWDPDGYEQYF.

The V and J genes are TRBV11-2 and TRBJ1-6; D remains unclear. V was trimmed by 1 base and J by 6 bases, leaving 10 bases between them. This CDR3 contains 15 residues. CDR1 is SGHAT, CDR2 FQNNGV, per germline. Here the CDR3 reads CASSLAPGFNSPLHF. The CDR3 bases are TGTGCCAGCAGCTTAGCTCCAGGCTTTAATTCACCCCTCCACTTT.

V is TRBV27 and J is TRBJ1-2; 8 bases agree with TRBD1. Germline CDR1 reads MNHEY; CDR2 reads SMNVEV (reference sequence). The CDR3 extends over 16 amino acids. The V gene end was trimmed by 7 bases and the J gene end by 0 bases; junction bases not matched to a gene: 10. DNA of the CDR3: TGTGCCAGCACCCTTGTTGGGGACAGGACTAACTATGGCTACACCTTC. It yields the protein CASTLVGDRTNYGYTF.

The rearrangement links TRBV4-2 to TRBJ2-1; 10 positions match TRBD2. Germline V lookup: CDR1 LGHNA, CDR2 YNFKEQ. There are 17 residues in the CDR3. V shed 0 bases, J shed 10 bases, and the junction held 12 bases outside the gene matches. The CDR3 region has the DNA TGTGCCAGCAGCCAAGATCCCCACCAGCGGGAGGGCCGGGAGCAGTTCTTC. Protein product: CASSQDPHQREGREQFF.

V and J are TRBV5-6 and TRBJ2-7; D unresolved. V was pared by 0 bases and J by 0 bases, with 13 bases between. The germline V gene has CDR1 SGHDT and CDR2 YYEEEE. The CDR3 totals 16 residues. This CDR3 is CASSLEFSWSSYEQYF. The CDR3 DNA is TGTGCCAGCAGCTTGGAATTTTCATGGAGCTCCTACGAGCAGTACTTC.

The chain carries TRBV29-1 and TRBJ1-5; D gene uncertain. This CDR3 has 13 amino acids. Per germline, CDR1 SQVTM and CDR2 ANQGSEA. V gave up 2 bases and J gave up 0 bases, with 5 bases separating them. In DNA form, the CDR3 reads TGCAGCGTTGAACAGGATAGCAATCAGCCCCAGCATTTT. Its translation: CSVEQDSNQPQHF.